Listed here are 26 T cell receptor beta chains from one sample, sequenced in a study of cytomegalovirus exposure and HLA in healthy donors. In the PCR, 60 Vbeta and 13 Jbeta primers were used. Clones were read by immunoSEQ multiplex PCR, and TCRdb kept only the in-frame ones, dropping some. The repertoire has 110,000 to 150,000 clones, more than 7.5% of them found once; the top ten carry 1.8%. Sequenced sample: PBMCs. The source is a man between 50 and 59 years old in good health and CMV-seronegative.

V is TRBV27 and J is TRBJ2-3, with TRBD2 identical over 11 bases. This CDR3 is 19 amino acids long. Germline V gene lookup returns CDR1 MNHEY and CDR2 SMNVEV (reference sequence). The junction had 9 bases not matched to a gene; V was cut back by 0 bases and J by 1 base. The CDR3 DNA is TGTGCCAGCAGTTTATCGGCTAGCGGGAGGAGTTTGGGCACAGATACGCAGTATTTT. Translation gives CASSLSASGRSLGTDTQYF.

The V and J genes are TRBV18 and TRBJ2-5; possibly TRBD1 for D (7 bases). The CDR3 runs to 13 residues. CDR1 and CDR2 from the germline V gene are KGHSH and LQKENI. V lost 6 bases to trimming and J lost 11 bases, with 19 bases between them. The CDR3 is CASSMAGGREQYF. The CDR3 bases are TGTGCCAGCTCCATGGCAGGGGGGCGAGAGCAGTACTTC.

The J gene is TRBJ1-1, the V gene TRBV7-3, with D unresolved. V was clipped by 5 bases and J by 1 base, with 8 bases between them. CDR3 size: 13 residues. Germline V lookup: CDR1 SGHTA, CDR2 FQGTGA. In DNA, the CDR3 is TGTGCCAGCAGCGGGCGATGGAACACTGAAGCTTTCTTT. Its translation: CASSGRWNTEAFF.

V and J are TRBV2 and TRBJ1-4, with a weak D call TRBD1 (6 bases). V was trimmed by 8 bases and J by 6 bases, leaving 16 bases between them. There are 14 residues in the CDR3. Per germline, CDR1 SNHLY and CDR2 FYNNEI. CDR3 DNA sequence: TGTGCCAGCTACTCAGGAAAGGGGGATGAAAAACTGTTTTTT. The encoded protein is CASYSGKGDEKLFF.

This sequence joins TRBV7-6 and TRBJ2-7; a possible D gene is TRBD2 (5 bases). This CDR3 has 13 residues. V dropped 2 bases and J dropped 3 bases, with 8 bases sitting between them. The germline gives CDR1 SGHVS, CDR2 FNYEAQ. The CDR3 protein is CASSLSGGYEQYF. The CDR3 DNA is TGTGCCAGCAGCTTAAGCGGCGGCTACGAGCAGTACTTC.

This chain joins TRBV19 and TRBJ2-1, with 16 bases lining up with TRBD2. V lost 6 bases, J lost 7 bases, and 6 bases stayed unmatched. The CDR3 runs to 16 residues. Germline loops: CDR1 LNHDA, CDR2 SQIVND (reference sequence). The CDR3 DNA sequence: TGTGCCAGTAGGGGACTAGCGGGAGGGCCGCGGAATGAGCAGTTCTTC. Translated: CASRGLAGGPRNEQFF.

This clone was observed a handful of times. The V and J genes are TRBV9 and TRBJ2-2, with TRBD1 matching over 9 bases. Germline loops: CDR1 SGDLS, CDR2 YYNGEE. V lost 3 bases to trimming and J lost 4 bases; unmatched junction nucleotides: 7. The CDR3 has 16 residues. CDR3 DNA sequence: TGTGCCAGCAGCGCCCCCGGGACAGGGAGCACCGGGGAGCTGTTTTTT. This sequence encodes CASSAPGTGSTGELFF.

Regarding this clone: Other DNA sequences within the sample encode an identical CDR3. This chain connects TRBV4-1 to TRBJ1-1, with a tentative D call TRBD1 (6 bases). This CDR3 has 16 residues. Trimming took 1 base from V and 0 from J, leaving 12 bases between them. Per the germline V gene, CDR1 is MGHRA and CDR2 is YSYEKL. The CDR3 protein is CASSQASQGMNTEAFF. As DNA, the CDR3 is TGCGCCAGCAGCCAAGCTTCCCAGGGGATGAACACTGAAGCTTTCTTT.

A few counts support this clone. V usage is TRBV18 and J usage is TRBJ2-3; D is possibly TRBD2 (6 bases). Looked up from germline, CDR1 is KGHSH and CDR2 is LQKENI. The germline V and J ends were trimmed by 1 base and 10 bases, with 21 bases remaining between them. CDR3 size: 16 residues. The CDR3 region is CASSPRGEHPSGPQYF. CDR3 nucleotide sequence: TGTGCCAGCTCACCACGCGGGGAGCATCCCTCGGGCCCGCAGTATTTT.

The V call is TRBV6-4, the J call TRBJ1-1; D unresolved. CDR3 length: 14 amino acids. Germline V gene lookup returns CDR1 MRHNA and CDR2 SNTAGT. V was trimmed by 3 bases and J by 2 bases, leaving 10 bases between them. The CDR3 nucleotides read TGTGCCAGCAGTGAATCCGGGTTCAACACTGAAGCTTTCTTT. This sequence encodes CASSESGFNTEAFF.

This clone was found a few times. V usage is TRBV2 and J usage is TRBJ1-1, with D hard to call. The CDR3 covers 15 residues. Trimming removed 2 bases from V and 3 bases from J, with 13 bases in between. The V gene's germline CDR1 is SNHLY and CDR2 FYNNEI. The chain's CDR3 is CASSENWAADTEAFF. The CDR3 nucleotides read TGTGCCAGCAGTGAAAATTGGGCTGCTGACACTGAAGCTTTCTTT.

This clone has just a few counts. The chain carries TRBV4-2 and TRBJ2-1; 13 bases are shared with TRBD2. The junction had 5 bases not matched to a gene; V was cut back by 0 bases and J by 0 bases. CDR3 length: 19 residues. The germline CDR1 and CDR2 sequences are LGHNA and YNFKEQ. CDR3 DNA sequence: TGTGCCAGCAGCCAAGATATTGGACTAGCGGGGGCCTCCTACAATGAGCAGTTCTTC. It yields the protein CASSQDIGLAGASYNEQFF.

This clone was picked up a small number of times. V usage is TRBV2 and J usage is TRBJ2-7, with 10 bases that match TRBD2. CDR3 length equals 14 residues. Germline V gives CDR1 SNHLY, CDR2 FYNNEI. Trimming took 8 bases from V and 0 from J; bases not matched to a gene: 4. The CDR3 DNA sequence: TGTGCCAGCTGTAGCGGGAGGAACTCCTACGAGCAGTACTTC. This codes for CASCSGRNSYEQYF.

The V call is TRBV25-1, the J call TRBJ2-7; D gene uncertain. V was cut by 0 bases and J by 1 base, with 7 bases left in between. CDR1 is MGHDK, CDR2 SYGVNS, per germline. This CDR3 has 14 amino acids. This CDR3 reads CASSEYVRSYEQYF. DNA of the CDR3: TGTGCCAGCAGTGAATATGTCAGATCCTACGAGCAGTACTTC.

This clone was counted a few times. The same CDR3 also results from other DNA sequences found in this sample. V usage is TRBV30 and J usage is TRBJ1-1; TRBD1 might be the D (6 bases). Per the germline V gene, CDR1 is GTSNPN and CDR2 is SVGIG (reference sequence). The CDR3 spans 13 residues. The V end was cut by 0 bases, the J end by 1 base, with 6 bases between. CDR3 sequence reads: CAWSVGGNTEAFF. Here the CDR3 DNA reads TGTGCCTGGAGTGTAGGGGGGAACACTGAAGCTTTCTTT.

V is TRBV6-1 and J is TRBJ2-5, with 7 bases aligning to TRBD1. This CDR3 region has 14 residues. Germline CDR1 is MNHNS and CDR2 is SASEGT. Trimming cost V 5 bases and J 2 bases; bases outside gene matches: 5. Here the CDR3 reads CASSTGTVQETQYF. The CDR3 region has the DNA TGTGCCAGCAGTACAGGGACAGTGCAAGAGACCCAGTACTTC.

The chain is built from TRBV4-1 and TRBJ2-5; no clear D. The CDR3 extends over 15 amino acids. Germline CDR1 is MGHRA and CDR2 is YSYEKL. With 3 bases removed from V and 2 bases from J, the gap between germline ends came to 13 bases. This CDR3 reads CASSQLSSAQETQYF. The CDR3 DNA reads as TGCGCCAGCAGCCAGCTATCATCCGCACAAGAGACCCAGTACTTC.

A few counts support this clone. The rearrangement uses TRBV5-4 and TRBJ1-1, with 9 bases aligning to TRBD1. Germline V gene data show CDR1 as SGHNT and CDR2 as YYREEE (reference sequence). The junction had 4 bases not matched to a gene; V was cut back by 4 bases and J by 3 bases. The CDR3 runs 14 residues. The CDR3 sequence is CASSRQGGYTEAFF. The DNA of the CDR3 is TGTGCCAGCAGCCGACAGGGGGGTTACACTGAAGCTTTCTTT.

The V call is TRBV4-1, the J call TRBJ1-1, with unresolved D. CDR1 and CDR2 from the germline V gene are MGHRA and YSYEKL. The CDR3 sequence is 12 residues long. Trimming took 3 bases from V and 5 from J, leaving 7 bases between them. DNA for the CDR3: TGCGCCAGCAGCCATCCCTATACTGAAGCTTTCTTT. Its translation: CASSHPYTEAFF.

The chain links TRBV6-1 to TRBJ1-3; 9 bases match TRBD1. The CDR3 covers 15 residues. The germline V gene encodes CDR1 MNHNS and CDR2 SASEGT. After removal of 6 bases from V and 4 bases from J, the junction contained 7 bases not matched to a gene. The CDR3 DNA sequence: TGTGCCAGCAGGGCCCGGACAGGGGTAGGAAACACCATATATTTT. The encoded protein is CASRARTGVGNTIYF.

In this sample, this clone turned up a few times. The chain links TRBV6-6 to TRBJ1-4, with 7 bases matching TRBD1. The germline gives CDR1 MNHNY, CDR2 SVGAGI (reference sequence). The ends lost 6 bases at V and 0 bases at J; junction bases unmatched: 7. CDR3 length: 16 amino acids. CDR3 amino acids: CASSRGGASTNEKLFF. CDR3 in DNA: TGTGCCAGCAGCCGAGGGGGCGCGTCAACTAATGAAAAACTGTTTTTT.

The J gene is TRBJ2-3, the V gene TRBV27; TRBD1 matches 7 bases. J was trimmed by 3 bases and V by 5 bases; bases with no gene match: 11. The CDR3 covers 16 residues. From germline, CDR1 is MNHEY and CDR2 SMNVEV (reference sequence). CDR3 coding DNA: TGTGCCAGCAGTAAATACAGGGGATCCGAGACAGATACGCAGTATTTT. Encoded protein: CASSKYRGSETDTQYF.

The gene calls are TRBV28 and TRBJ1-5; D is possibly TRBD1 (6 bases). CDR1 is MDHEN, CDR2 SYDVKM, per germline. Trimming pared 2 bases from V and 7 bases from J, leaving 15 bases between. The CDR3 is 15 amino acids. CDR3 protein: CASSLRRGQFQPQHF. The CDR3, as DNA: TGTGCCAGCAGTTTACGCCGAGGACAGTTCCAGCCCCAGCATTTT.

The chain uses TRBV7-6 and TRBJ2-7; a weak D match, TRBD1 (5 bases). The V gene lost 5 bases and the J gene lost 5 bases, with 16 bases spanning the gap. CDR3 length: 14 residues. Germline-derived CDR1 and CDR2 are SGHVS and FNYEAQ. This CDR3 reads CASSPQGFGDEQYF. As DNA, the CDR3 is TGTGCCAGCAGCCCCCAGGGTTTCGGCGACGAGCAGTACTTC.

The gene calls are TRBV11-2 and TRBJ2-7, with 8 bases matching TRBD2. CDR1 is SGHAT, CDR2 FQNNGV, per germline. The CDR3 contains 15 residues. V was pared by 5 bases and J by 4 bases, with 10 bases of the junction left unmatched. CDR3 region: CASSRGGGSTYEQYF. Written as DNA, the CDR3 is TGTGCCAGCAGCCGGGGGGGCGGGAGCACTTACGAGCAGTACTTC.

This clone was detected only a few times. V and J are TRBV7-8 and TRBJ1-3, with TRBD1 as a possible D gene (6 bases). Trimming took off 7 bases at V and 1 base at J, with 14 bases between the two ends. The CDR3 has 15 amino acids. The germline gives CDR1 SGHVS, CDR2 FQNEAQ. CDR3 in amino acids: CASIQGAPSGNTIYF. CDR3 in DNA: TGTGCCAGCATACAGGGAGCCCCTTCTGGAAACACCATATATTTT.